This T cell receptor beta chain was documented in a study of beta chain features in type 1 diabetes. For the study at large: Examined across all samples were some 110 million sorted cells.

Via the markers CD45RO/CCR7/CD25/CD127/CD95/CD27, stem cell-like memory, regulatory, central memory and naive CD4+ cells were sorted. CDR3 length: 14 amino acids. Per germline, CDR1 SGHRS and CDR2 YFSETQ. Deletions cut 1 base from V and 9 bases from J, with 11 bases between. Findings and caveats of the study: VDJ junctions sequenced from type 1 diabetes patients showed fewer insertions and more deletions. In every one of the four CD4+ subsets, TCRB CDR3s were moderately but significantly shorter in Type 1 diabetes patients.

This clone was picked up a small number of times. Its antigen remains unidentified. The investigators reverse transcribed all of the isolated RNA, so they sequenced expressed TCRB transcripts. Around 4 million reads per sample were averaged for naive, central memory and regulatory samples. Profiling relied on immunoSEQ multiplex PCR, and the TCRdb table lists in-frame clones only, not all of them. The sample gives 500,000 to 800,000 clones, 9.5% to 15% of which show up once; 0.09% to 0.15% is in the top ten. This TCR derives from a man aged 30 to 45 with type 1 diabetes. The sequencing input was naive CD4+ T cells from blood. The V gene is TRBV5-1, the J gene TRBJ1-6, with D hard to call. The CDR3 DNA sequence: TGCGCCAGCAGCTTGCTCAGTTATTCTTCACCCCTCCACTTT. This codes for CASSLLSYSSPLHF.